These T cell receptor beta chains were read from a single sample in a study of CD8+ T cells in alopecia areata. Here immunoSEQ multiplex PCR was the method, and the copy in TCRdb shows in-frame clones only, minus some. The repertoire consists of 95,000 to 120,000 clones, with 58% occurring once and the leading ten covering about 23%. The sample comprised NKG2D-low CD8+ T cells sorted from blood. The source of these receptors is a human donor with alopecia areata. Each CDR3 is given with its conserved first and last residue. The D gene is left open where the match is weak. A row's size may be missing; if present it is once, few, many or a size class.

j_gene: TRBJ2-2
v_gene: TRBV5-4
d_gene: TRBD2
abundance: -
CDR3nt: TGTGCCGGATCCGGGACTAGCGGGAGCGGTACCAACACCGGGGAGCTGTTTTTT
CDR3aa: CAGSGTSGSGTNTGELFF

j_gene: TRBJ2-1
v_gene: TRBV9
d_gene: TRBD2
abundance: -
CDR3nt: TGTGCCAGCAGCGTGACCCAACTAGCGGGAGGGCTCTATGAGCAGTTCTTC
CDR3aa: CASSVTQLAGGLYEQFF

j_gene: TRBJ2-1
v_gene: TRBV5-4
d_gene: -
abundance: few
CDR3nt: TGTGCCAGCAGCTTAGGACTAATGTCAGAGGAGCAGTTCTTC
CDR3aa: CASSLGLMSEEQFF

j_gene: TRBJ1-2
v_gene: TRBV27
d_gene: -
abundance: -
CDR3nt: TGTGCCAGCAGTTTAACACCCGGGTTCTATGGCTACACCTTC
CDR3aa: CASSLTPGFYGYTF

j_gene: TRBJ1-4
v_gene: TRBV7-9
d_gene: -
abundance: few
CDR3nt: TGTGCCAGCGGAGACGGGACAAGGGAAAAACTGTTTTTT
CDR3aa: CASGDGTREKLFF

j_gene: TRBJ1-1
v_gene: TRBV29-1
d_gene: -
abundance: -
CDR3nt: TGCAGCGTTATAAACCTGGGTAACACTGAAGCTTTCTTT
CDR3aa: CSVINLGNTEAFF

j_gene: TRBJ2-1
v_gene: TRBV14
d_gene: -
abundance: -
CDR3nt: TGTGCCAGCAGCCATGTTCCTAGCGAGTCCTACAATGAGCAGTTCTTC
CDR3aa: CASSHVPSESYNEQFF

j_gene: TRBJ2-7
v_gene: TRBV29-1
d_gene: -
abundance: -
CDR3nt: TGCAGCGTTTTAGGGAGCGGTGGCGAGCAGTACTTC
CDR3aa: CSVLGSGGEQYF

j_gene: TRBJ2-1
v_gene: TRBV7-6
d_gene: -
abundance: -
CDR3nt: TGTGCCAGCAGCCCGGGACGCTCCTACAATGAGCAGTTCTTC
CDR3aa: CASSPGRSYNEQFF

j_gene: TRBJ2-7
v_gene: TRBV27
d_gene: TRBD2
abundance: -
CDR3nt: TGTGCCAGCAGTGTAGCGGGAGGGCCCAACGAGCAGTACTTC
CDR3aa: CASSVAGGPNEQYF

j_gene: TRBJ2-1
v_gene: TRBV20-1
d_gene: -
abundance: few
CDR3nt: TGCAGTGCTAGAGATCTAGGTGAGCAGTTCTTC
CDR3aa: CSARDLGEQFF

j_gene: TRBJ2-1
v_gene: TRBV5-1
d_gene: -
abundance: few
CDR3nt: TGCGCCAGCAGCTTGGCTTTTGAGCAGTTCTTC
CDR3aa: CASSLAFEQFF

j_gene: TRBJ2-7
v_gene: TRBV27
d_gene: -
abundance: -
CDR3nt: TGTGCCAGCAGTTCCGCCGGGACGGGGATTGGGGAGCAGTACTTC
CDR3aa: CASSSAGTGIGEQYF

j_gene: TRBJ2-1
v_gene: TRBV15
d_gene: TRBD2
abundance: -
CDR3nt: TGTGCCACCAGCAGACAACTAGCGGGAGGCGGTGATGAGCAGTTCTTC
CDR3aa: CATSRQLAGGGDEQFF

j_gene: TRBJ2-5
v_gene: TRBV7-9
d_gene: -
abundance: -
CDR3nt: TGTGCCAGCAGCGAGATACAGGGTATTGCGGAGACCCAGTACTTC
CDR3aa: CASSEIQGIAETQYF

j_gene: TRBJ2-1
v_gene: TRBV19
d_gene: TRBD1
abundance: few
CDR3nt: TGTGCCAGTAGTATCGGGGACAGCTCCTACAATGAGCAGTTCTTC
CDR3aa: CASSIGDSSYNEQFF

j_gene: TRBJ1-5
v_gene: TRBV15
d_gene: TRBD1
abundance: once
CDR3nt: TGTGCCACCAGGTCTAGGGACAGGGGAGATCAGCCCCAGCATTTT
CDR3aa: CATRSRDRGDQPQHF

j_gene: TRBJ2-7
v_gene: TRBV13
d_gene: TRBD2
abundance: -
CDR3nt: TGTGCCAGCAGCTCGTTATTGTCGGGACTAGCGGGAAGCGAGCAGTACTTC
CDR3aa: CASSSLLSGLAGSEQYF

j_gene: TRBJ1-5
v_gene: TRBV7-9
d_gene: -
abundance: -
CDR3nt: TGTGCCAGCAGCTCCTCCGGGATTAATCAGCCCCAGCATTTT
CDR3aa: CASSSSGINQPQHF

j_gene: TRBJ2-1
v_gene: TRBV9
d_gene: TRBD2
abundance: -
CDR3nt: TGTGCCAGCAGCGCCATAGCGGGAGAGCAGTTCTTC
CDR3aa: CASSAIAGEQFF

j_gene: TRBJ2-1
v_gene: TRBV4-1
d_gene: -
abundance: -
CDR3nt: TGCGCCAGCAGCCAAGCCGGCACTAGCAATGAGCAGTTCTTC
CDR3aa: CASSQAGTSNEQFF

j_gene: TRBJ1-5
v_gene: TRBV25-1
d_gene: TRBD1
abundance: -
CDR3nt: TGTGCCAGCAGCAAATCAGGGGGTTTTGATCAGCCCCAGCATTTT
CDR3aa: CASSKSGGFDQPQHF

j_gene: TRBJ1-5
v_gene: TRBV27
d_gene: -
abundance: -
CDR3nt: TGTGCCAGCAGTTTACGTAGTAGCAATCAGCCCCAGCATTTT
CDR3aa: CASSLRSSNQPQHF